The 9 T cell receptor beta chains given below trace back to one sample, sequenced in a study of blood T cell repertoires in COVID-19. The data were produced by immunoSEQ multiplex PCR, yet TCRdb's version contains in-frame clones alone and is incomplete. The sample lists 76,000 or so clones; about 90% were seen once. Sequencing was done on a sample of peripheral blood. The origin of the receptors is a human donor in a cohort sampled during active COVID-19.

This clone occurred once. The CDR3 coding sequence is TGTGCCAGCTCGCTTGGGACAGGCACAGATACGCAGTATTTT. Translating gives CASSLGTGTDTQYF. J is TRBJ2-3 and V is TRBV18; 7 bases map to TRBD1. V was clipped by 6 bases and J by 1 base; unmatched bases: 4. The germline CDR1 and CDR2 sequences are KGHSH and LQKENI. The length of the CDR3 is 14 residues.

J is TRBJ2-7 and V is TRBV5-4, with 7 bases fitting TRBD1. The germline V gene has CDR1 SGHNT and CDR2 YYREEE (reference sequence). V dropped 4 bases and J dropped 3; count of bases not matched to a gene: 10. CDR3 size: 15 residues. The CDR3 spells CASSPRQGGNYEQYF. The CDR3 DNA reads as TGTGCCAGCAGCCCCCGACAGGGTGGCAACTACGAGCAGTACTTC.

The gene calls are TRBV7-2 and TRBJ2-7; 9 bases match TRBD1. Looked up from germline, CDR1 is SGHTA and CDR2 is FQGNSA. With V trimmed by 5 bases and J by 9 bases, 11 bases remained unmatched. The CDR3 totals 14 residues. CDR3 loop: CASSTGQGTPPQYF. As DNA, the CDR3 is TGTGCCAGCAGCACCGGACAGGGGACCCCACCGCAGTACTTC.

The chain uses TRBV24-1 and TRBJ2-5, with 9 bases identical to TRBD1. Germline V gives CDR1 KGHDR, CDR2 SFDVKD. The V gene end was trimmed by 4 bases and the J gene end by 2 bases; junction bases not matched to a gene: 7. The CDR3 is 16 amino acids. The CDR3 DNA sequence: TGTGCCACCAGTGAGGGGGACAGGGAGGAGCAAGAGACCCAGTACTTC. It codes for CATSEGDREEQETQYF.

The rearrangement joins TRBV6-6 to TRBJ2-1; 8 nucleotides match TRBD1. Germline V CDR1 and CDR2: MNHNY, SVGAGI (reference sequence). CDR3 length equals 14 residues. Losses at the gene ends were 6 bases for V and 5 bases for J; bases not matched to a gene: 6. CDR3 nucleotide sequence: TGTGCCAGCAGACCTGACAGGGGCGACAATGAGCAGTTCTTC. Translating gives CASRPDRGDNEQFF.

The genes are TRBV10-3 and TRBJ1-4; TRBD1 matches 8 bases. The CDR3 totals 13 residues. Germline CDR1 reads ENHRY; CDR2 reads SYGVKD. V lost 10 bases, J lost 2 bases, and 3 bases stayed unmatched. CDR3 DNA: TGTGCCACCCACAGGGGGACTAATGAAAAACTGTTTTTT. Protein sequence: CATHRGTNEKLFF.

For the CDR3, the DNA is TGTGCCAGCAGCTTAGATTTGGCTAGCAATCAGCCCCAGCATTTT. It translates to CASSLDLASNQPQHF. The V call is TRBV7-8, the J call TRBJ1-5; D gene ambiguous. The V gene lost 1 base and the J gene lost 0 bases, with 7 bases spanning the gap. The germline V gene encodes CDR1 SGHVS and CDR2 FQNEAQ. This CDR3 contains 15 residues. Supplemented by reference TRBV7-8 and TRBJ1-5, the full variable domain reads GAGVSQSPRYKVAKRGQDVALRCDPISGHVSLFWYQQALGQGPEFLTYFQNEAQLDKSGLPSDRFFAERPEGSVSTLKIQRTQQEDSAVYLCASSLDLASNQPQHFGDGTRLSIL.

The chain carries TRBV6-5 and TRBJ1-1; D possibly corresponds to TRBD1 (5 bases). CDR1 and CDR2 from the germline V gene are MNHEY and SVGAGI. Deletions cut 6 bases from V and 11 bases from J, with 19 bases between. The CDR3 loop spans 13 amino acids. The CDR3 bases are TGTGCCAGCAGCTTGGGGGGGGTCGGAGGGGCTTTCTTT. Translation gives CASSLGGVGGAFF.

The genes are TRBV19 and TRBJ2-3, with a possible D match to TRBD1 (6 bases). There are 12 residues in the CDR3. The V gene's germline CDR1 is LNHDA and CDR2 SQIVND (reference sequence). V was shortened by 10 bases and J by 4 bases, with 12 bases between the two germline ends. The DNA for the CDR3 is TGTGCCACTCGGACAGCGGCAGATACGCAGTATTTT. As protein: CATRTAADTQYF.